Listed below are T cell receptor beta chains from one sample, sequenced in a study of blood T cell repertoires in COVID-19. Clones were sequenced by immunoSEQ multiplex PCR, and TCRdb holds only the in-frame ones, with some missing. The sample holds approximately 310,000 clones, around 84% seen once. The sequenced material came from PBMCs or T cells enriched from blood (not recorded which). The receptors originated from a woman in her twenties or thirties who had been exposed to COVID-19. Each CDR3 is given with its conserved first and last residue. The D gene is left open where the match is weak. The size of a clone is reported for some rows only, either as once, few or many, or as a class for expanded clones.

CDR3nt,CDR3aa,v_gene,d_gene,abundance,j_gene
TGTGCCAGCAGCCAAGATCTTAGGGGACTAGCGGGTTACAATGAGCAGTTCTTC,CASSQDLRGLAGYNEQFF,TRBV3-1/TRBV3-2,TRBD2,NA,TRBJ2-1
TGTGCCAGCAAAAAAAGGACAGGTCCTTACAATGAGCAGTTCTTC,CASKKRTGPYNEQFF,TRBV5-6,TRBD1,NA,TRBJ2-1
TGTGCCAGCAGCGCCAGGGGCTACGAGCAGTACTTC,CASSARGYEQYF,TRBV6-5,NA,NA,TRBJ2-7
TGCAGTGCTAGTCTGGGACAGAAGAATGGCTACACCTTC,CSASLGQKNGYTF,TRBV20-1,TRBD1,few,TRBJ1-2
TGTGCCAGCAGCTTAGGAGGAGGGCGACGAGATGAAGCTTTCTTT,CASSLGGGRRDEAFF,TRBV7-9,NA,NA,TRBJ1-1
TGTGCCAGCAGTGAGGCGGCCAGAAAGGACACCGGGGAGCTGTTTTTT,CASSEAARKDTGELFF,TRBV2,NA,NA,TRBJ2-2
TGTGCCTGGAGTCACAGGGCGAACACCGGGGAGCTGTTTTTT,CAWSHRANTGELFF,TRBV30,NA,NA,TRBJ2-2
TGTGCCAGCAGTCGCGGACAGAGCACAGATACGCAGTATTTT,CASSRGQSTDTQYF,TRBV2,NA,many,TRBJ2-3
TGTGCCAGCAGTGACGGGATACAAGAGACCCAGTACTTC,CASSDGIQETQYF,TRBV5-8,NA,NA,TRBJ2-5
TGTGCCAGTAGTAACCAGGGGAACACTGAAGCTTTCTTT,CASSNQGNTEAFF,TRBV19,NA,NA,TRBJ1-1
TGTGCCAGCAGTTCGGGACAGGGAGGTCAGCCCCAGCATTTT,CASSSGQGGQPQHF,TRBV28,TRBD1,NA,TRBJ1-5
TGTGCCAGCAGTGAAGGGGACAGGGTTCAGCCCCAGCATTTT,CASSEGDRVQPQHF,TRBV2,TRBD1,NA,TRBJ1-5
TGTGCCAGCAGCGGATCCGGGACAGGGGTTAACCCGAGGAATAACTATGGCTACACCTTC,CASSGSGTGVNPRNNYGYTF,TRBV9,TRBD1,NA,TRBJ1-2
TGTGCCAGCAGCTTAGGCGGTGGCAGAACAATGGAGACCCAGTACTTC,CASSLGGGRTMETQYF,TRBV7-2,NA,once,TRBJ2-5
TGTGCCAGCAGCTTGGGAGCGGATATCTACAATGAGCAGTTCTTC,CASSLGADIYNEQFF,TRBV7-6,NA,NA,TRBJ2-1
TGCGCCAGCCCATTGAACACCGGGGAGCTGTTTTTT,CASPLNTGELFF,TRBV4-1,NA,NA,TRBJ2-2
TGTGCCAGTAGTATCAGGGGGGTTAATTCACCCCTCCACTTT,CASSIRGVNSPLHF,TRBV19,TRBD1,NA,TRBJ1-6
TGTGCCAGCAGTGAACGGTTACAGGCCGGGGAGCTGTTTTTT,CASSERLQAGELFF,TRBV2,NA,NA,TRBJ2-2
TGTGCCAGCAGTTTGACAGGTTCCTACGAGCAGTACTTC,CASSLTGSYEQYF,TRBV6-5,NA,NA,TRBJ2-7
TGTGCCAGCTCAGACAGGGTACCTTTGGAGACCCAGTACTTC,CASSDRVPLETQYF,TRBV18,TRBD1,NA,TRBJ2-5